These 19 T cell receptor beta chains originate from one sample sequenced in a study of blood T cell repertoires in COVID-19. Some clones are missing from TCRdb's copy, which holds only in-frame ones; the method was immunoSEQ multiplex PCR. The repertoire consists of 100,000 to 120,000 clones, with 85% occurring once and the leading ten covering 10% to 15%. The specimen was peripheral blood. Receptors were obtained from a human donor in a cohort sampled during active COVID-19.

This chain uses TRBV6-5 with TRBJ2-7, with D perhaps TRBD2 (6 bases). Between the trimmed V and J ends, which lost 0 bases and 0 bases, there was a span of 9 bases. CDR3 length equals 15 residues. The germline CDR1 and CDR2 sequences are MNHEY and SVGAGI. The CDR3, as DNA: TGTGCCAGCAGTTACTCGCGCGGGGCCTCCTACGAGCAGTACTTC. It codes for CASSYSRGASYEQYF.

The V call is TRBV6-5, the J call TRBJ2-1; D may be TRBD2 (6 bases). Germline V gene sequence: CDR1 MNHEY, CDR2 SVGAGI. The CDR3 contains 14 residues. V was cut by 6 bases and J by 1 base, with 10 bases left in between. The DNA of the CDR3 is TGTGCCAGCAGACTCGGGACTTCCTACAATGAGCAGTTCTTC. This sequence encodes CASRLGTSYNEQFF.

The chain employs TRBV6-2 or TRBV6-3 and TRBJ1-5, with 10 nucleotides matching TRBD1. Germline loops: CDR1 MNHEY, CDR2 SVGEGT. Trimming at V came to 6 bases and at J to 1 base, leaving 12 bases not matched to a gene. The CDR3 is made up of 18 amino acids. The CDR3 spells CASSRDRGMGWSNQPQHF. CDR3 in DNA: TGTGCCAGCAGCCGGGACAGGGGTATGGGGTGGAGCAATCAGCCCCAGCATTTT.

The chain employs TRBV6-5 and TRBJ1-5; TRBD1 matches 10 bases. The CDR3 consists of 15 residues. The germline gives CDR1 MNHEY, CDR2 SVGAGI. V shed 6 bases, J shed 5 bases, and the junction held 7 bases outside the gene matches. CDR3 amino acids: CASSPTGGAYQPQHF. The DNA of the CDR3 is TGTGCCAGCAGCCCGACAGGGGGCGCGTATCAGCCCCAGCATTTT.

CDR3 in DNA: TGTGCCAGCAGAAGGACTTCTGGGGCCAACGTCCTGACTTTC. Amino acid sequence: CASRRTSGANVLTF. The chain links TRBV14 to TRBJ2-6; a weak D match, TRBD2 (5 bases). The germline V and J ends were trimmed by 6 bases and 1 base, with 7 bases remaining between them. There are 14 residues in the CDR3. CDR1 and CDR2 (germline): SGHDN, FVKESK.

The chain carries TRBV28 and TRBJ1-5, with 7 positions matching TRBD1. Germline V gene sequence: CDR1 MDHEN, CDR2 SYDVKM. Trimming cost V 6 bases and J 3 bases; bases outside gene matches: 5. This CDR3 spans 14 amino acids. The CDR3, as DNA: TGTGCCAGCAGGGAACAGGGGTTCAATCAGCCCCAGCATTTT. Protein: CASREQGFNQPQHF.

Only one count was recorded for this clone. The chain combines TRBV6-2 or TRBV6-3 with TRBJ1-1; D possibly corresponds to TRBD1 (5 bases). The V gene lost 0 bases and the J gene lost 0 bases, with 14 bases spanning the gap. The CDR3 totals 17 residues. Germline CDR1 MNHEY, CDR2 SVGEGT. The CDR3 DNA reads as TGTGCCAGCAGTTACTCGATATTGGACAATTTGAACACTGAAGCTTTCTTT. It specifies CASSYSILDNLNTEAFF.

V and J are TRBV29-1 and TRBJ1-5; maybe TRBD1 (6 bases). The germline V gene has CDR1 SQVTM and CDR2 ANQGSEA. The length of the CDR3 is 14 residues. Trimming shortened V by 5 bases and J by 0 bases, and 11 bases separated the two germline ends. CDR3 bases: TGCAGCGTTTCGACAGGATATAGCAATCAGCCCCAGCATTTT. Translated, it gives CSVSTGYSNQPQHF.

The rearrangement links TRBV2 to TRBJ1-2; 10 bases map to TRBD1. The V segment lost 1 base and the J segment 3 bases; nucleotides outside the gene matches: 5. Germline loops: CDR1 SNHLY, CDR2 FYNNEI. The CDR3 is 16 amino acids. The DNA of the CDR3 is TGTGCCAGCAGTGAAGACCCCGGGACAGGGGACTATGGCTACACCTTC. This translates into CASSEDPGTGDYGYTF.

This rearrangement joins TRBV15 to TRBJ1-3, with 7 nucleotides matching TRBD1. Germline loops: CDR1 LNHNV, CDR2 YYDKDF (reference sequence). The CDR3 runs to 15 residues. The J segment lost 0 bases and the V segment lost 3 bases, leaving 2 bases of the junction unmatched. CDR3 bases: TGTGCCACCAGCAGCGACAGGGTCTCTGGAAACACCATATATTTT. It translates to CATSSDRVSGNTIYF.

The chain carries TRBV19 and TRBJ2-7; 8 nucleotides agree with TRBD1. J was trimmed by 3 bases and V by 5 bases; bases with no gene match: 9. The CDR3 runs to 15 residues. Germline V CDR1 and CDR2: LNHDA, SQIVND (reference sequence). This CDR3 reads CASSRRADRGYEQYF. CDR3 in DNA: TGTGCCAGTAGTCGGCGGGCTGACAGGGGCTACGAGCAGTACTTC.

This chain links TRBV24-1 with TRBJ2-7, with D uncertain. The CDR3 contains 12 residues. Looked up from germline, CDR1 is KGHDR and CDR2 is SFDVKD. V dropped 9 bases and J dropped 3 bases, with 11 bases sitting between them. The CDR3 sequence: CATSESGYEQYF. CDR3 DNA sequence: TGTGCCACCTCCGAGAGTGGCTACGAGCAGTACTTC.

The chain joins TRBV7-8 to TRBJ2-6; perhaps TRBD1 as D (6 bases). Germline values: CDR1 SGHVS, CDR2 FQNEAQ. V was pared by 4 bases and J by 1 base, with 8 bases between. The CDR3 spans 15 residues. This CDR3 is CASSSTGSGANVLTF. CDR3 bases: TGTGCCAGCAGCTCTACAGGGTCTGGGGCCAACGTCCTGACTTTC. The entire variable domain, with the rest obtained from reference TRBV7-8 and TRBJ2-6, is as follows: GAGVSQSPRYKVAKRGQDVALRCDPISGHVSLFWYQQALGQGPEFLTYFQNEAQLDKSGLPSDRFFAERPEGSVSTLKIQRTQQEDSAVYLCASSSTGSGANVLTFGAGSRLTVL.

The chain is built from TRBV27 and TRBJ1-1, with D possibly matching TRBD1 (5 bases). V was trimmed by 9 bases and J by 3 bases, leaving 11 bases between them. The CDR3 spans 12 residues. Germline CDR1 is MNHEY and CDR2 is SMNVEV (reference sequence). The CDR3 nucleotides read TGTGCCAGTTCAACAGGACACACTGAAGCTTTCTTT. It specifies CASSTGHTEAFF.

The CDR3 spells CASSGGGSPLHF. In DNA, the CDR3 is TGTGCCAGCAGTGGGGGCGGTTCACCCCTCCACTTT. This chain links TRBV12-3 or TRBV12-4 with TRBJ1-6; tentative D call: TRBD1 (6 bases). With 5 bases removed from V and 9 bases from J, the gap between germline ends came to 8 bases. The CDR3 consists of 12 residues.

The gene calls are TRBV7-2 and TRBJ1-1, with unresolved D. The CDR3 runs to 14 residues. Germline loops: CDR1 SGHTA, CDR2 FQGNSA. Trimming stripped 1 base from V and 12 bases from J, with 18 bases between. This CDR3 is CASSLDTQAFISFF. The CDR3 nucleotides read TGTGCCAGCAGCTTAGATACCCAGGCTTTTATATCTTTCTTT.

In its sample, this clone was seen a few times. This rearrangement joins TRBV18 to TRBJ1-2, with 10 bases lining up with TRBD1. The CDR3 covers 15 residues. CDR1 and CDR2 (germline): KGHSH, LQKENI. The V segment lost 3 bases and the J segment 5 bases; nucleotides outside the gene matches: 6. The CDR3 coding sequence is TGTGCCAGCTCACCGGGGACAGGGGCCCATTATGGCTACACCTTC. Translating it yields CASSPGTGAHYGYTF. The full variable domain, completed using reference TRBV18 and TRBJ1-2, is NAGVMQNPRHLVRRRGQEARLRCSPMKGHSHVYWYRQLPEEGLKFMVYLQKENIIDESGMPKERFSAEFPKEGPSILRIQQVVRGDSAAYFCASSPGTGAHYGYTFGSGTRLTVV.

The chain is built from TRBV14 and TRBJ1-5; TRBD1 matches 9 bases. This CDR3 has 13 residues. V dropped 6 bases and J dropped 10; count of bases not matched to a gene: 7. Germline-derived CDR1 and CDR2 are SGHDN and FVKESK. In nucleotides, the CDR3 is TGTGCCAGCAGTCGGGACAGGGTCGGACCCCAGCATTTT. It encodes CASSRDRVGPQHF.

This clone was seen once. The rearrangement uses TRBV30 and TRBJ2-7, with D perhaps TRBD2 (7 bases). The CDR3 extends over 12 amino acids. Trimming left V 4 bases short and J 6 bases short, with 13 bases between. CDR1 is GTSNPN and CDR2 is SVGIG in the germline V gene (reference sequence). This CDR3 is CAWNPGGVEQYF. CDR3 sequence (DNA): TGTGCCTGGAATCCGGGGGGCGTCGAGCAGTACTTC. Combining the CDR3 with reference TRBV30 and TRBJ2-7 gives the whole variable domain SQTIHQWPATLVQPVGSPLSLECTVEGTSNPNLYWYRQAAGRGLQLLFYSVGIGQISSEVPQNLSASRPQDRQFILSSKKLLLSDSGFYLCAWNPGGVEQYFGPGTRLTVT.